This TCR beta chain is from a study of T cells in Graves' hyperthyroidism and ophthalmopathy. This clonotype was recorded many times. Its specificity is not known. CDR3 length: 12 residues. Germline V gene data show CDR1 as SNHLY and CDR2 as FYNNEI. V was trimmed by 11 bases and J by 5 bases, leaving 15 bases between them. Template material for amplifying TCR beta CDR3 regions consisted of RNA transcripts. The TCR CDR3 first-round RT-PCR relied on the HTBI primer set. Via MiXCR, TCRdb re-called the multiplex PCR reads, giving one row per CDR3 protein. This sample has some 500,000 distinct CDR3 sequences, with around an eighth found just once. Study findings and constraints: Ophthalmopathy stood apart from stable hyperthyroidism in a 13 V-J model.

The TCR was taken from a woman between 18 and 29 years old with Graves' hyperthyroidism. The V call is TRBV2, the J call TRBJ1-1, with a tentative D call TRBD1 (6 bases). Source material: blood. Written as DNA, the CDR3 is TGTGCCTGTCACAGGGAGACAACTGAAGCTTTCTTT. This codes for CACHRETTEAFF. Supplemented by reference TRBV2 and TRBJ1-1, the full variable domain reads EPEVTQTPSHQVTQMGQEVILRCVPISNHLYFYWYRQILGQKVEFLVSFYNNEISEKSEIFDDQFSVERPDGSNFTLKIRSTKLEDSAMYFCACHRETTEAFFGQGTRLTVV.